A single sample is the source of the 18 T cell receptor beta chains below, sequenced in a study of response to subunit inactivated influenza vaccine. TCRdb fed the RT-PCR reads into MiXCR, producing one record per CDR3 protein. The data contain 250,000 to 350,000 distinct CDR3 sequences, roughly 22% of them singletons. The sample here was PBMCs from blood, taken about 20 months after vaccination. These receptors came from a man between 50 and 69 years old who received an inactivated influenza vaccine.

The genes are TRBV7-2 and TRBJ1-2; the D is unclear. This CDR3 contains 13 residues. Germline assignment: CDR1 SGHTA and CDR2 FQGNSA. Trimming pared 2 bases from V and 4 bases from J, leaving 8 bases between. Written as DNA, the CDR3 is TGTGCCAGCAGCTTATTCCCCCGCTATGGCTACACCTTC. This sequence encodes CASSLFPRYGYTF. Combining the CDR3 with reference TRBV7-2 and TRBJ1-2 gives the whole variable domain GAGVSQSPSNKVTEKGKDVELRCDPISGHTALYWYRQSLGQGLEFLIYFQGNSAPDKSGLPSDRFSAERTGGSVSTLTIQRTQQEDSAVYLCASSLFPRYGYTFGSGTRLTVV.

The gene calls are TRBV28 and TRBJ2-1; D is perhaps TRBD1 or TRBD2 (6 bases each). Germline assignment: CDR1 MDHEN and CDR2 SYDVKM. The ends were cut back, 5 bases at V and 0 bases at J, with 14 bases in the middle. CDR3 length equals 16 residues. Written as DNA, the CDR3 is TGTGCCAGCAGTGGACAGACTAGGAGCTCCTACAATGAGCAGTTCTTC. Its translation is CASSGQTRSSYNEQFF.

In this sample, this clonotype turned up a few times. The chain recombines TRBV7-9 with TRBJ2-7, with unresolved D. Trimming took off 5 bases at V and 10 bases at J, with 12 bases between the two ends. The CDR3 extends over 11 amino acids. CDR1 is SEHNR, CDR2 FQNEAQ, per germline (reference sequence). This CDR3 reads CASSQDVRQYF. The DNA of the CDR3 is TGTGCCAGCAGCCAAGACGTCCGCCAGTACTTC.

This clonotype turned up a few times. V and J are TRBV11-2 and TRBJ2-3; no definite D call. V was shortened by 2 bases and J by 4 bases, with 7 bases between the two germline ends. CDR3 length: 13 amino acids. The V gene's germline CDR1 is SGHAT and CDR2 FQNNGV. The CDR3 coding sequence is TGTGCCAGCAGCTTATTGGATCCAGATACGCAGTATTTT. Translation gives CASSLLDPDTQYF.

V and J are TRBV28 and TRBJ2-3; the D call may be TRBD1 or TRBD2 (5 bases each). Germline CDR1 and CDR2: MDHEN and SYDVKM. Between the trimmed V and J ends, which lost 5 bases and 0 bases, there was a span of 18 bases. There are 17 residues in the CDR3. The CDR3 sequence is CASSILSGTTSTDTQYF. DNA of the CDR3: TGTGCCAGCAGTATACTATCCGGGACGACTAGCACAGATACGCAGTATTTT.

V is TRBV11-2 and J is TRBJ1-1, with D unclear. This CDR3 region has 13 residues. The germline CDR1 and CDR2 sequences are SGHAT and FQNNGV. With 1 base removed from V and 5 bases from J, the gap between germline ends came to 8 bases. The CDR3 nucleotides are TGTGCCAGCAGCTTAGTTGCAATAACTGAAGCTTTCTTT. It encodes CASSLVAITEAFF.

This clonotype showed up just a few times. The CDR3 reads CASSSPKTTGGRSYTGELFF. Here the CDR3 DNA reads TGTGCCAGCAGCTCCCCCAAGACAACCGGCGGGAGGTCATACACCGGGGAGCTGTTTTTT. The chain joins TRBV11-2 to TRBJ2-2; TRBD2 agrees at 8 bases. V gave up 4 bases and J gave up 3 bases; unmatched junction bases: 19. There are 20 residues in the CDR3. Looked up from germline, CDR1 is SGHAT and CDR2 is FQNNGV.

The genes are TRBV6-1 and TRBJ2-3; TRBD2 is a possible D gene (6 bases). With 6 bases removed from V and 4 bases from J, the gap between germline ends came to 14 bases. Looked up from germline, CDR1 is MNHNS and CDR2 is SASEGT. The CDR3 runs 14 residues. The CDR3 spells CASRTAGRADTQYF. CDR3 nucleotide sequence: TGTGCCAGCAGGACCGCGGGACGCGCAGATACGCAGTATTTT.

This clonotype was seen more than once but under ten times. The rearrangement joins TRBV20-1 to TRBJ1-5, with D maybe TRBD1 (5 bases). Deletions cut 3 bases from V and 4 bases from J, with 7 bases between. Germline CDR1 DFQATT, CDR2 SNEGSKA (reference sequence). The CDR3 covers 12 residues. The CDR3 nucleotides read TGCAGTGCTAGGGGGGGTAATCAGCCCCAGCATTTT. This encodes CSARGGNQPQHF.

This clonotype was recorded once. V gene TRBV29-1 combines with J gene TRBJ2-5; 7 nucleotides line up with TRBD1. With 6 bases clipped from V and 5 bases from J, the junction kept 12 bases outside the gene matches. This CDR3 is built from 14 residues. CDR1 is SQVTM and CDR2 is ANQGSEA in the germline V gene. In nucleotides, the CDR3 is TGCAGCGTCGCCCTAACAGGGGCGGGTGAGACCCAGTACTTC. Translated: CSVALTGAGETQYF.

The chain carries TRBV19 and TRBJ1-5; D might be TRBD1 (5 bases). This CDR3 is built from 15 residues. Trimming took off 5 bases at V and 0 bases at J, with 11 bases between the two ends. Germline lookup yields CDR1 LNHDA and CDR2 SQIVND (reference sequence). CDR3 residues: CASSLDGHSNQPQHF. The CDR3 DNA is TGTGCCAGTAGTTTGGACGGACATAGCAATCAGCCCCAGCATTTT.

The chain has TRBV7-9 and TRBJ2-3, with D maybe TRBD1 (5 bases). The CDR3 has 13 residues. Trimming pared 8 bases from V and 2 bases from J, leaving 11 bases between. Germline V gene sequence: CDR1 SEHNR, CDR2 FQNEAQ (reference sequence). In nucleotides, the CDR3 is TGTGCCAGCCACAGGATCGTCACAGATACGCAGTATTTT. It codes for CASHRIVTDTQYF.

This clonotype was seen ten or more times. This chain connects TRBV18 to TRBJ1-1; D uncertain. V was clipped by 8 bases and J by 0 bases, with 10 bases between them. Germline V gives CDR1 KGHSH, CDR2 LQKENI. CDR3 length: 13 residues. The CDR3 loop reads CASSSDLNTEAFF. CDR3 in DNA: TGTGCCAGCAGCTCAGACCTGAACACTGAAGCTTTCTTT. Supplemented by reference TRBV18 and TRBJ1-1, the full variable domain reads NAGVMQNPRHLVRRRGQEARLRCSPMKGHSHVYWYRQLPEEGLKFMVYLQKENIIDESGMPKERFSAEFPKEGPSILRIQQVVRGDSAAYFCASSSDLNTEAFFGQGTRLTVV.

This clonotype was detected many times. This chain joins TRBV7-2 and TRBJ1-6; D not resolved. The length of the CDR3 is 14 residues. Germline V lookup: CDR1 SGHTA, CDR2 FQGNSA. V was cut by 4 bases and J by 6 bases, with 10 bases left in between. The CDR3 sequence: CASSSQGLNSPLHF. As DNA, the CDR3 is TGTGCCAGCAGCTCCCAAGGACTTAATTCACCCCTCCACTTT.

The chain couples TRBV7-9 to TRBJ2-3, with D possibly matching TRBD2 (5 bases). CDR1 and CDR2 from the germline V gene are SEHNR and FQNEAQ (reference sequence). The CDR3 length is 11 residues. Deletions cut 7 bases from V and 8 bases from J, with 10 bases between. The CDR3 sequence is CASKFRGTQYF. The CDR3 DNA reads TGTGCCAGCAAGTTTCGGGGTACGCAGTATTTT.

V gene TRBV20-1 combines with J gene TRBJ2-7; possibly TRBD1 for D (6 bases). V gave up 3 bases and J gave up 7 bases, with 16 bases separating them. The CDR3 has 13 amino acids. The V gene's germline CDR1 is DFQATT and CDR2 SNEGSKA (reference sequence). The CDR3 region is CSASITGSGEQYF. DNA of the CDR3: TGCAGTGCTAGTATAACAGGGTCGGGTGAGCAGTACTTC.

This clonotype was seen more than once but under ten times. V gene TRBV5-6 combines with J gene TRBJ2-5; 8 bases fit TRBD1. With V trimmed by 0 bases and J by 4 bases, 8 bases remained unmatched. The CDR3 length is 16 residues. Germline assignment: CDR1 SGHDT and CDR2 YYEEEE. This chain's CDR3 is CASSLVAGGFGETQYF. CDR3 in DNA: TGTGCCAGCAGCTTGGTGGCAGGGGGCTTTGGAGAGACCCAGTACTTC.

This clonotype was seen more than once but under ten times. This chain connects TRBV5-1 to TRBJ1-4; D is unclear. The CDR3 contains 15 residues. CDR1 and CDR2 from the germline V gene are SGHRS and YFSETQ. The V end was cut by 0 bases, the J end by 5 bases, with 11 bases between. The CDR3 DNA is TGCGCCAGCAGCTTGGGGACGGGAGCAAATGAAAAACTGTTTTTT. Translation: CASSLGTGANEKLFF. Variable domain in full (rest from reference TRBV5-1 and TRBJ1-4): KAGVTQTPRYLIKTRGQQVTLSCSPISGHRSVSWYQQTPGQGLQFLFEYFSETQRNKGNFPGRFSGRQFSNSRSEMNVSTLELGDSALYLCASSLGTGANEKLFFGSGTQLSVL.